This T cell receptor beta chain came from a study of identifying expanded T cells in peripheral blood. This clone was found once. Its antigen is not known. No infections or other immune events were documented during collection. Study results and caveats: Across healthy donors, higher total template counts meant significantly greater roughly two-week count variance. Technical replicates showed about 1.1 changed clones; roughly two weeks around 15; four weeks 19.

Sequencing used immunoSEQ multiplex PCR; TCRdb keeps in-frame clones, though not all of them. The repertoire has approximately 120,000 clones, 88% of them found once; the top ten carry just under 8.5%. The V gene's germline CDR1 is LNHDA and CDR2 SQIVND (reference sequence). The CDR3 extends over 14 amino acids. V lost 3 bases, J lost 5 bases, and 13 bases lay in between. This receptor was obtained from a person between 18 and 70 years old in good health. Material: blood. The V and J genes are TRBV19 and TRBJ1-1, with no clear D. CDR3 protein: CASSIRATGTEAFF. In DNA form, the CDR3 reads TGTGCCAGTAGTATCCGGGCCACGGGAACTGAAGCTTTCTTT.